Listed here are 18 T cell receptor beta chains from one sample, sequenced in a study of blood T cell repertoires in COVID-19. Assay used: immunoSEQ multiplex PCR; TCRdb lists only in-frame clones, some missing. The sample records 340,000 or so clones, approximately 86% being singletons. The sample was PBMCs or T cells enriched from blood (not recorded which). The receptors here all came from a woman in her thirties or forties with acute COVID-19.

The chain couples TRBV5-1 to TRBJ2-1; D perhaps matches TRBD2 (7 bases). This CDR3 comprises 16 residues. Germline CDR1 SGHRS, CDR2 YFSETQ. Trimming took off 3 bases at V and 7 bases at J, with 20 bases between the two ends. As DNA, the CDR3 is TGCGCCAGCAGCTATACTTGGGGGGGCCGTGGGAATGAGCAGTTCTTC. This translates into CASSYTWGGRGNEQFF.

This chain's CDR3 is CASSEGGGRTLHF. In nucleotides, the CDR3 is TGTGCCAGCAGTGAAGGCGGAGGCAGGACCCTCCACTTT. The chain has TRBV6-1 and TRBJ1-6; D unclear. Trimming stripped 1 base from V and 14 bases from J, with 12 bases between. Germline lookup yields CDR1 MNHNS and CDR2 SASEGT. The CDR3 has 13 amino acids.

CDR3 amino acids: CSVGWVDFAAGGVIYNEQFF. The CDR3 nucleotides are TGCAGCGTTGGTTGGGTGGATTTTGCGGCGGGGGGCGTTATTTACAATGAGCAGTTCTTC. The chain links TRBV29-1 to TRBJ2-1; 8 bases align to TRBD2. The V gene's germline CDR1 is SQVTM and CDR2 ANQGSEA. The CDR3 consists of 20 residues. V dropped 4 bases and J dropped 4; count of bases not matched to a gene: 24.

V and J are TRBV10-3 and TRBJ1-2; 9 bases fit TRBD1. J lost 8 bases, V lost 6 bases, and 4 bases had no gene match. Per germline, CDR1 ENHRY and CDR2 SYGVKD. CDR3 length: 12 residues. CDR3 sequence reads: CAIRGDRDGYTF. CDR3 in DNA: TGTGCCATCAGAGGGGACAGGGACGGCTACACCTTC.

There are a few counts of this clone. The chain carries TRBV6-2 or TRBV6-3 and TRBJ1-1; 9 bases fit TRBD1. V gave up 5 bases and J gave up 4 bases; unmatched junction bases: 5. Germline V lookup: CDR1 MNHEY, CDR2 SVGEGT. The CDR3 loop spans 14 amino acids. CDR3 nucleotides: TGTGCCAGCAGTCACAGGGGGCTTAGCACTGAAGCTTTCTTT. It codes for CASSHRGLSTEAFF.

V usage is TRBV15 and J usage is TRBJ2-3, with D possibly being TRBD2 (6 bases). V was cut by 3 bases and J by 2 bases, with 15 bases left in between. This CDR3 is built from 16 residues. Germline V CDR1 and CDR2: LNHNV, YYDKDF (reference sequence). The CDR3 spells CATSRGRGLHTDTQYF. In nucleotides, the CDR3 is TGTGCCACCAGCAGGGGGCGAGGACTACACACAGATACGCAGTATTTT.

The V and J genes are TRBV29-1 and TRBJ1-3, with D hard to call. The length of the CDR3 is 13 residues. The germline V and J ends were trimmed by 2 bases and 0 bases, with 5 bases remaining between them. The V gene's germline CDR1 is SQVTM and CDR2 ANQGSEA. In DNA, the CDR3 is TGCAGCGTTGAAAGCAACTCTGGAAACACCATATATTTT. It encodes CSVESNSGNTIYF.

V and J are TRBV2 and TRBJ1-5, with 9 bases aligning to TRBD1. J gave up 5 bases and V 4 bases, and 3 bases lay outside the gene matches. This CDR3 comprises 14 residues. Germline CDR1 is SNHLY and CDR2 is FYNNEI. CDR3 loop: CASSAGDRDQPQHF. The CDR3, as DNA: TGTGCCAGCAGTGCAGGGGACAGGGATCAGCCCCAGCATTTT.

The rearrangement links TRBV15 to TRBJ2-7; D not resolved. Germline CDR1 reads LNHNV; CDR2 reads YYDKDF (reference sequence). V lost 6 bases and J lost 4, with 13 bases in between. The CDR3 sequence is 13 residues long. The CDR3 region is CATRNLDRYEQYF. The DNA for the CDR3 is TGTGCCACCAGGAACCTAGACCGTTACGAGCAGTACTTC.

This clone was counted a single time. The chain links TRBV11-3 to TRBJ2-1; TRBD1 matches 9 bases. With V trimmed by 5 bases and J by 7 bases, 9 bases remained unmatched. This CDR3 spans 15 amino acids. From germline, CDR1 is SGHNT and CDR2 YENEEA. The CDR3 coding sequence is TGTGCCAGCAGCCTAGGGACAGGGATCGCGAATGAGCAGTTCTTC. Its protein is CASSLGTGIANEQFF.

Remarks on this clone: Other DNA sequences in the same sample also yield this CDR3. The chain is built from TRBV18 and TRBJ1-1; D possibly corresponds to TRBD1 (6 bases). The CDR3 sequence is 14 residues long. Trimming left V 1 base short and J 1 base short, with 7 bases between. CDR1 and CDR2 from the germline V gene are KGHSH and LQKENI. The CDR3 DNA reads TGTGCCAGCTCACCACGGACAGAGAACACTGAAGCTTTCTTT. Translating it yields CASSPRTENTEAFF.

The chain employs TRBV18 and TRBJ2-7, with D unresolved. The CDR3 contains 14 residues. From germline, CDR1 is KGHSH and CDR2 LQKENI. Trimming left V 5 bases short and J 5 bases short, with 16 bases between. CDR3 loop: CASSIDILSHEQYF. CDR3 DNA: TGTGCCAGCTCAATCGACATTTTGAGCCACGAGCAGTACTTC.

The chain is built from TRBV5-1 and TRBJ2-7; TRBD1 agrees at 8 bases. The germline V gene has CDR1 SGHRS and CDR2 YFSETQ. Trimming at V came to 2 bases and at J to 7 bases, leaving 8 bases not matched to a gene. The CDR3 length is 14 residues. As DNA, the CDR3 is TGCGCCAGCAGCTTCTCTGGGACAGGAAAAGAGCAGTACTTC. Its translation: CASSFSGTGKEQYF. Full variable domain (missing parts from reference TRBV5-1 and TRBJ2-7): KAGVTQTPRYLIKTRGQQVTLSCSPISGHRSVSWYQQTPGQGLQFLFEYFSETQRNKGNFPGRFSGRQFSNSRSEMNVSTLELGDSALYLCASSFSGTGKEQYFGPGTRLTVT.

J is TRBJ2-2 and V is TRBV6-6, with a possible D match to TRBD2 (6 bases). Per the germline V gene, CDR1 is MNHNY and CDR2 is SVGAGI (reference sequence). V lost 0 bases to trimming and J lost 0 bases, with 8 bases between them. The CDR3 is made up of 16 amino acids. The CDR3 DNA sequence: TGTGCCAGCAGTTACTCGGGACTTTCGAACACCGGGGAGCTGTTTTTT. This encodes CASSYSGLSNTGELFF.

This clone was seen just once. The chain links TRBV4-3 to TRBJ1-2, with 7 positions matching TRBD1. Germline V gives CDR1 LGHNA, CDR2 YSLEER. Trimming cost V 2 bases and J 6 bases; bases outside gene matches: 9. The CDR3 has 15 amino acids. As DNA, the CDR3 is TGCGCCAGCAGCCAACGTACAGGGGCGTTCGATGGCTACACCTTC. Translated: CASSQRTGAFDGYTF.

The V call is TRBV2, the J call TRBJ2-5, with TRBD1 identical over 11 bases. CDR3 length: 14 residues. Germline CDR1 reads SNHLY; CDR2 reads FYNNEI. V lost 8 bases and J lost 2; bases outside the gene matches: 4. The DNA for the CDR3 is TGTGCCAGCGCCGGGACAGGGGGGCAAGAGACCCAGTACTTC. Residues: CASAGTGGQETQYF.

This chain connects TRBV5-1 to TRBJ2-3, with 9 nucleotides matching TRBD2. V lost 0 bases to trimming and J lost 4 bases; unmatched junction nucleotides: 15. The CDR3 covers 19 residues. Germline CDR1 is SGHRS and CDR2 is YFSETQ. CDR3 protein: CASSLEAGGRVGAADTQYF. CDR3 nucleotide sequence: TGCGCCAGCAGCTTGGAAGCGGGGGGCAGGGTCGGAGCGGCAGATACGCAGTATTTT.

This rearrangement joins TRBV6-5 to TRBJ1-2; D is perhaps TRBD1 (5 bases). The CDR3 consists of 15 residues. CDR1 is MNHEY, CDR2 SVGAGI, per germline. Trimming stripped 0 bases from V and 4 bases from J, with 12 bases between. CDR3: CASSYSEGPLYGYTF. The CDR3 region has the DNA TGTGCCAGCAGTTACTCGGAGGGACCGCTCTATGGCTACACCTTC.